The clone carrying this T cell receptor (beta chain) occurred many times. The data originate from a study of molecular identifiers for immune sequencing clone quantification. CDR3 length: 15 residues. Germline V gives CDR1 MNHEY, CDR2 SMNVEV (reference sequence). Between the trimmed V and J ends, which lost 4 bases and 1 base, there was a span of 13 bases. Previously described methods and listed TCR primers were used for bulk TCR libraries. Via MiXCR, TCRdb re-called the PCR reads, giving one row per CDR3 protein. The sample holds about 640,000 distinct CDR3 sequences, just under 20% seen once. Material: naive CD8+ T cells from blood, with Jurkat cell RNA spiked in. Subset in this sample: FACS-sorted CD8+CD4-CCR7+CD45RA+ naive T cells. The rearrangement uses TRBV27 and TRBJ2-5; D ambiguous. The clonotype comes from a human donor in good health. Some libraries in this study had Jurkat cell RNA spiked in. CDR3 loop: CASSSHAGPQETQYF. Written as DNA, the CDR3 is TGTGCCAGCAGTTCACATGCCGGGCCCCAAGAGACCCAGTACTTC.